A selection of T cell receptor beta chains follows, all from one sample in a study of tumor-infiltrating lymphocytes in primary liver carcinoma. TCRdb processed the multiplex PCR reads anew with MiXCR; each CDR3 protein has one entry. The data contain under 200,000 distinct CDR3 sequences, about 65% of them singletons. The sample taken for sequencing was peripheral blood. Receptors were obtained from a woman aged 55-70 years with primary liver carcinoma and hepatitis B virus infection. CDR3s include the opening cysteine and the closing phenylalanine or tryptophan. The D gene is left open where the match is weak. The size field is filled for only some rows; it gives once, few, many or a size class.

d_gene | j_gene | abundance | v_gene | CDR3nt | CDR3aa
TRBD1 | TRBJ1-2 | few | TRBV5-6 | TGTGCCAGCAGCCCGACCGGGACAGGAAATGGCTACACCTTC | CASSPTGTGNGYTF
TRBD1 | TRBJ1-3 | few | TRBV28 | TGTGCCAGCAGTTCATTACAGGGGCTTGGGTCTGGAAACACCATATATTTT | CASSSLQGLGSGNTIYF
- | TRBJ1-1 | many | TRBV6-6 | TGTGCCAGCAGTTACTCGAGGGGAGGGAGAAGGGCCACTGAAGCTTTCTTT | CASSYSRGGRRATEAFF
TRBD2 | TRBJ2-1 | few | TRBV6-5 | TGTGCCAGCAGTTCCGCCCTAGCGGGAGACTACAATGAGCAGTTCTTC | CASSSALAGDYNEQFF
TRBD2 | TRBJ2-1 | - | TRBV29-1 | TGCAGCGCCAGCGGGACTAGCGGGAGGGGGTATGACCAGTTATTC | CSASGTSGRGYDQLF
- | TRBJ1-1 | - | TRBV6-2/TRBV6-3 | TGTGCCAGCAGTCACGGGGGGGTGAACACTGAAGCTTCCTTT | CASSHGGVNTEASF
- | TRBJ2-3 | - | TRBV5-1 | TGCTCCGGCAGCTTGGACGGACGGATGGGCACAGATACGCAGTATTTT | CSGSLDGRMGTDTQYF
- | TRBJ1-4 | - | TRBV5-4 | TGTGCCAGCAGCTTGGGCGGCGGAAAACTGTTTTTT | CASSLGGGKLFF
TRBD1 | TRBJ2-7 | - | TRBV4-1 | TGCGCCTGCAGCCAAGAAGCACCGACAGGGTGGGCACTGTACTTC | CACSQEAPTGWALYF
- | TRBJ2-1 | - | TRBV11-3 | TGTGCCAGCAGCTTGGCAGCGGCTGCCCGGGGTAAGCAGTCCTTC | CASSLAAAARGKQSF
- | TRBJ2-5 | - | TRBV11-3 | TGTGCCAGCAGCCTAGAAGGTCAAGAGACCCAGTACTTC | CASSLEGQETQYF
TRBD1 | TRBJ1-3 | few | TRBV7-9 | TGTGCCAGCAGCCTACAGGGGGCTTTGGGAAACACCATATATTTT | CASSLQGALGNTIYF
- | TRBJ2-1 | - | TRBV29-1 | TGTAGCGTTGCTTCCCACTACAATGAGCAGTTCTTC | CSVASHYNEQFF
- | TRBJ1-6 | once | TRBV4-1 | TGCGCCAGCAGCCAAGATAGCATAGGGAATTCACCCCTCCACTTT | CASSQDSIGNSPLHF
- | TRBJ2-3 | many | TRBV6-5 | TGTGCCAGCAGTTATGGTCTTGGCAGGGGAGGGACAGATACGCAGTATTTT | CASSYGLGRGGTDTQYF
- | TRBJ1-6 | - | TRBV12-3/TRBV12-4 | TGTGCCAGCAGTTCGTCAAGGAGTAATTCACCCATCCACTTT | CASSSSRSNSPIHF
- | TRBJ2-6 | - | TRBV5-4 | TGTGCCAGCAGCTTATCGGTTTATGGGGCCAACGTCCTGACTTTC | CASSLSVYGANVLTF